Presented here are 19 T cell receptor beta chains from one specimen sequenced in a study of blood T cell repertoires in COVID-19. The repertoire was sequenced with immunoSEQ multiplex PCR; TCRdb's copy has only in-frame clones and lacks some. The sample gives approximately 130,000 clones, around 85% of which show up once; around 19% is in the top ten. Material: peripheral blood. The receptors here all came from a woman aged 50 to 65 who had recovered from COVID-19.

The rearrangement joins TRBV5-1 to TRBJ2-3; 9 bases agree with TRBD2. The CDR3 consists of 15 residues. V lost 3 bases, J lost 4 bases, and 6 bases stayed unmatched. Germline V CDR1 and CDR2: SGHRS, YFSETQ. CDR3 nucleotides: TGCGCCAGCAGCTCGCGGGGGGGCAGGGCAGATACGCAGTATTTT. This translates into CASSSRGGRADTQYF.

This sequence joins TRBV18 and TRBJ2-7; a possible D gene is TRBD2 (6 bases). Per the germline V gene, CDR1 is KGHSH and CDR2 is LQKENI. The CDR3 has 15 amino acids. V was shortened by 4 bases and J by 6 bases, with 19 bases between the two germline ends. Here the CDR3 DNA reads TGTGCCAGCTCACAGCAATCTAGCGAGCCTCTCGAGCAGTACTTC. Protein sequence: CASSQQSSEPLEQYF. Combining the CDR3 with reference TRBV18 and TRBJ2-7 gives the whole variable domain NAGVMQNPRHLVRRRGQEARLRCSPMKGHSHVYWYRQLPEEGLKFMVYLQKENIIDESGMPKERFSAEFPKEGPSILRIQQVVRGDSAAYFCASSQQSSEPLEQYFGPGTRLTVT.

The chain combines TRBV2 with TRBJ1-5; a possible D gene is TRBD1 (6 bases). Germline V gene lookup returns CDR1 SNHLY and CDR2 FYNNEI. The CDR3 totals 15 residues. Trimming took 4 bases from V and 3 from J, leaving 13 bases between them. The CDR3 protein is CASSGVRGSNQPQHF. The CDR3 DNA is TGTGCCAGCAGTGGGGTCAGGGGCTCCAATCAGCCCCAGCATTTT.

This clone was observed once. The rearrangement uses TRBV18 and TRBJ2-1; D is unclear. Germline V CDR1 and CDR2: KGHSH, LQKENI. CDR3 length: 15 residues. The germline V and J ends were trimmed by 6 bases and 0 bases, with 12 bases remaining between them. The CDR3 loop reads CASSPDFRSYNEQFF. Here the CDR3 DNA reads TGTGCCAGCTCCCCTGACTTTCGCTCCTACAATGAGCAGTTCTTC.

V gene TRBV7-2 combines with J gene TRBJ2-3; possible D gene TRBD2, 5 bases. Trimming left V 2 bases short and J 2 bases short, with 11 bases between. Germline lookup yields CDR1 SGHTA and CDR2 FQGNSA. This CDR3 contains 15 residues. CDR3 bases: TGTGCCAGCAGCTTAAACGGGAAGACCACAGATACGCAGTATTTT. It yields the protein CASSLNGKTTDTQYF.

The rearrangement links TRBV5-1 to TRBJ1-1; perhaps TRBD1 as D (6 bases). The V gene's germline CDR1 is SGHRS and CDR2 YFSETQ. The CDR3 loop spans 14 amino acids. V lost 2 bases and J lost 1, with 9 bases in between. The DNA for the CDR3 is TGCGCCAGCAGCTTCAGGGGTCGGAACACTGAAGCTTTCTTT. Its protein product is CASSFRGRNTEAFF.

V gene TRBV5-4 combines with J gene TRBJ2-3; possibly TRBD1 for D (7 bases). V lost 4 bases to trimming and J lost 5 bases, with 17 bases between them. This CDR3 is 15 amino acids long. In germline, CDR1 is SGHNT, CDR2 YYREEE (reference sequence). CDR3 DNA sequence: TGTGCCAGCAGCCGGAGGGACAGAAGAGTAGATACGCAGTATTTT. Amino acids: CASSRRDRRVDTQYF.

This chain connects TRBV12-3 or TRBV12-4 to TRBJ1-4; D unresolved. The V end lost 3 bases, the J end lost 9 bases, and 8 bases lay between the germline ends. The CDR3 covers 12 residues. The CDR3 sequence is CASSFQHQKLFF. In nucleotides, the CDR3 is TGTGCCAGCAGTTTTCAACATCAAAAACTGTTTTTT.

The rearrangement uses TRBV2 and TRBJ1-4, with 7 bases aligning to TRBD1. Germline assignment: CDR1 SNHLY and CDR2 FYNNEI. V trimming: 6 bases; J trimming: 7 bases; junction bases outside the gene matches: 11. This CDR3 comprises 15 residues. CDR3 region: CASRFSGGVGEKLFF. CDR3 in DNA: TGTGCCAGCAGATTTTCAGGGGGAGTGGGTGAAAAACTGTTTTTT.

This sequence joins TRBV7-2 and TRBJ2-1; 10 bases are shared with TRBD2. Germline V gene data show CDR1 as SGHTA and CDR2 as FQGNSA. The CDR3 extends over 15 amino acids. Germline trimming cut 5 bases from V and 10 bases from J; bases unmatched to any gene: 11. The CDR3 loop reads CASSRKASGSQEQFF. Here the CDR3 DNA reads TGTGCCAGCAGCAGAAAGGCTAGCGGGAGTCAGGAGCAGTTCTTC.

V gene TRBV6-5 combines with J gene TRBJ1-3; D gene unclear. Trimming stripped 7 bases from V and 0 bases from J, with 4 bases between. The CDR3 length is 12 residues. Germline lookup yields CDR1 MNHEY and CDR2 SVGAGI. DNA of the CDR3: TGTGCCAGCACGAGCTCTGGAAACACCATATATTTT. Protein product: CASTSSGNTIYF.

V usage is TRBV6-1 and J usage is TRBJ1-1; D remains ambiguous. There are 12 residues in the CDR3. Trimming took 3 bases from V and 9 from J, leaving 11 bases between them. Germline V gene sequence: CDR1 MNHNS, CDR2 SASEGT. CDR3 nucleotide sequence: TGTGCCAGCAGTGAGAGGGAAGGGAAAGCTTTCTTT. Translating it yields CASSEREGKAFF.

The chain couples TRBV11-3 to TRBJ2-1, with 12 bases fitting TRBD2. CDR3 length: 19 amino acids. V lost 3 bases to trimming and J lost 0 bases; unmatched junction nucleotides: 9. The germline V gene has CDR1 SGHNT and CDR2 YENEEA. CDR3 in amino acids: CASSFGTSGYGSSYNEQFF. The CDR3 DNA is TGTGCCAGCAGCTTTGGGACTAGCGGGTACGGTAGCTCCTACAATGAGCAGTTCTTC.

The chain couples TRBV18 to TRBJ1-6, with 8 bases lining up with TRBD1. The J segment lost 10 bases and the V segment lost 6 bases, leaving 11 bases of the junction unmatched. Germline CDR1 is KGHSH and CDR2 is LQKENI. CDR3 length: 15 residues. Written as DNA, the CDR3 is TGTGCCAGCTCTGACGGGACAGGAGGTTGGTCACCCCTCCACTTT. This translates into CASSDGTGGWSPLHF.

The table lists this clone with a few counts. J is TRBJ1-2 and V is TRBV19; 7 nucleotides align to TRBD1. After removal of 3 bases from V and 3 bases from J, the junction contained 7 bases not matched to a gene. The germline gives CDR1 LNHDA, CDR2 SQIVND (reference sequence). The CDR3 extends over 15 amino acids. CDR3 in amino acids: CASSMPRQGHYGYTF. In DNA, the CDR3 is TGTGCCAGTAGTATGCCCCGACAGGGCCACTATGGCTACACCTTC.

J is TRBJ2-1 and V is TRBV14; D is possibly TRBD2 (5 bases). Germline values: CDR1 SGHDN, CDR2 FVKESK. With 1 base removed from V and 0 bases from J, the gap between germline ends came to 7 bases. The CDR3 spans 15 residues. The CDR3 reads CASSQGGNSYNEQFF. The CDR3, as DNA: TGTGCCAGCAGCCAAGGAGGGAACTCCTACAATGAGCAGTTCTTC.

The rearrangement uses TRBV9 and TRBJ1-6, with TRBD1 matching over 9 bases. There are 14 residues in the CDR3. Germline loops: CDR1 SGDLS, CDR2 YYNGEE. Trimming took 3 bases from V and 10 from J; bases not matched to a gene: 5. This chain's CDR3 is CASSDRQGGSPLHF. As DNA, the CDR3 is TGTGCCAGCAGCGACCGACAGGGGGGCTCACCCCTCCACTTT.

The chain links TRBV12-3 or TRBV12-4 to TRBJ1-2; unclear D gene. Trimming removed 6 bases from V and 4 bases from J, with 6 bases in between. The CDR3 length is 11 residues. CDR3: CASSYLYGYTF. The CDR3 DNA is TGTGCCAGCAGCTACCTCTATGGCTACACCTTC.

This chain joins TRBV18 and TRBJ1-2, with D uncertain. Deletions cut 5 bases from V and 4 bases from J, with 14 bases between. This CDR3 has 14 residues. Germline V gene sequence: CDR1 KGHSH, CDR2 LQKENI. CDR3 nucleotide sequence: TGTGCCAGCTCAGCGGACGCCGAGGGCTATGGCTACACCTTC. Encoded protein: CASSADAEGYGYTF.